Shown below are 13 T cell receptor beta chains from a single sample sequenced in a study. TCRdb re-called the 5' RACE reads with MiXCR, one entry per CDR3 protein. The table lists 60,000 to 65,000 distinct CDR3 sequences, 22% of them singletons. The sequenced material came from memory CD4+ T cells sorted from a lymph node. Subset indicated: memory CD4+ T cells, CD4+CD45RO+CD25-. All receptors derive from a female donor with breast cancer.

The rearrangement joins TRBV20-1 to TRBJ1-1, with unresolved D. The CDR3 spans 13 residues. Deletions cut 5 bases from V and 1 base from J, with 11 bases between. Germline CDR1 is DFQATT and CDR2 is SNEGSKA (reference sequence). DNA for the CDR3: TGCAGTGCTCGTGAGGGCGCGAACACTGAAGCTTTCTTT. It codes for CSAREGANTEAFF.

This clonotype was counted only a few times. This chain connects TRBV7-9 to TRBJ2-5; D is uncertain. V lost 5 bases and J 5 bases, leaving 21 bases between the germline ends. Germline CDR1 SEHNR, CDR2 FQNEAQ (reference sequence). The CDR3 spans 16 residues. The CDR3 sequence: CASSQSGSSGVETQYF. Here the CDR3 DNA reads TGTGCCAGCAGCCAGTCGGGCAGTTCGGGTGTGGAGACCCAGTACTTC.

With regard to this clonotype: Possible read error: a much larger clone is one base away. This chain uses TRBV29-1 with TRBJ2-7; D is undetermined. Per the germline V gene, CDR1 is SQVTM and CDR2 is ANQGSEA. The length of the CDR3 is 12 residues. The CDR3 DNA follows: TGCGGCGTGAGTATGGGTCGTAACGAGCAGTACTTC. Translating it yields CGVSMGRNEQYF.

The chain is built from TRBV12-3 or TRBV12-4 and TRBJ2-1, with 9 bases matching TRBD2. The CDR3 sequence is 15 residues long. Trimming took 6 bases from V and 4 from J; bases not matched to a gene: 7. DNA of the CDR3: TGTGCCAGCAGAACGACTAGCGGAGCGTACAATGAGCAGTTCTTC. Translated, it gives CASRTTSGAYNEQFF.

This clonotype was seen more than once but under ten times. The V and J genes are TRBV4-2 and TRBJ1-1; D is undetermined. V was trimmed by 0 bases and J by 4 bases, leaving 9 bases between them. The germline CDR1 and CDR2 sequences are LGHNA and YNFKEQ. This CDR3 comprises 14 residues. Here the CDR3 DNA reads TGTGCCAGCAGCCAAGAAGGAGGGCTCACTGAAGCTTTCTTT. This translates into CASSQEGGLTEAFF.

In its sample, this clonotype was seen a few times. The chain carries TRBV5-6 and TRBJ2-1; the D is unclear. Germline-derived CDR1 and CDR2 are SGHDT and YYEEEE. This CDR3 is built from 12 residues. V was pared by 5 bases and J by 8 bases, with 11 bases between. CDR3 region: CASSSRWDEQFF. The DNA for the CDR3 is TGTGCCAGCAGTTCTCGCTGGGATGAGCAGTTCTTC.

There are a few counts of this clonotype. The chain combines TRBV10-3 with TRBJ1-2; D gene ambiguous. The CDR3 runs to 14 residues. Per germline, CDR1 ENHRY and CDR2 SYGVKD. The V and J ends lost 0 bases and 5 bases respectively, with 10 bases between them. The CDR3 region is CAISESHSGYGYTF. DNA of the CDR3: TGTGCCATCAGTGAGTCGCATTCGGGGTATGGCTACACCTTC.

The chain links TRBV7-2 to TRBJ2-5; D is possibly TRBD1 or TRBD2 (5 bases each). In germline, CDR1 is SGHTA, CDR2 FQGNSA. V lost 8 bases and J lost 4, with 23 bases in between. The CDR3 extends over 16 amino acids. The CDR3 region is CASGPRDPTLGETQYF. CDR3 bases: TGTGCCAGCGGCCCACGGGACCCTACATTGGGAGAGACCCAGTACTTC.

There are many counts of this clonotype. J is TRBJ1-3 and V is TRBV2; 8 bases align to TRBD1. The CDR3 runs to 17 residues. The trim removed 7 bases at V and 2 bases at J, leaving 13 bases unmatched. Looked up from germline, CDR1 is SNHLY and CDR2 is FYNNEI. The CDR3 DNA reads TGTGCCAGCACTCTTCGGGGGACAGGAAGGACTGGAAACACCATATATTTT. It encodes CASTLRGTGRTGNTIYF.

This clonotype showed up many times. The rearrangement uses TRBV29-1 and TRBJ2-7; 8 bases are shared with TRBD1. The J segment lost 7 bases and the V segment lost 4 bases, leaving 6 bases of the junction unmatched. The CDR3 length is 12 residues. Germline loops: CDR1 SQVTM, CDR2 ANQGSEA. As DNA, the CDR3 is TGCAGCGTTGGTGACAGGGGCGGGGAGCAGTACTTC. Translating it yields CSVGDRGGEQYF.

Here the CDR3 reads CAWSVEINQPQHF. The DNA of the CDR3 is TGTGCCTGGAGTGTAGAGATCAATCAGCCCCAGCATTTT. V usage is TRBV30 and J usage is TRBJ1-5, with no clear D. CDR1 is GTSNPN and CDR2 is SVGIG in the germline V gene (reference sequence). CDR3 size: 13 residues. V gave up 0 bases and J gave up 3 bases, with 6 bases separating them.

A note on this clonotype: One end of the junction fails to match germline, which may point to a read error. V is TRBV20-1 and J is TRBJ2-3; D is ambiguous. The CDR3 is 15 amino acids. Germline V lookup: CDR1 DFQATT, CDR2 SNEGSKA (reference sequence). CDR3 nucleotide sequence: TGCAGTGCGAGTAATAAGTTTGAGAGCACAGATACGCAGGATTTT. Protein product: CSASNKFESTDTQDF.

This clonotype has only a few counts. The rearrangement uses TRBV5-1 and TRBJ1-2; D uncertain. Germline V lookup: CDR1 SGHRS, CDR2 YFSETQ. The CDR3 contains 13 residues. Trimming shortened V by 3 bases and J by 8 bases, and 14 bases separated the two germline ends. The chain's CDR3 is CASSSEPSGGYTF. The CDR3 nucleotides are TGCGCCAGCAGCTCCGAGCCCTCGGGAGGCTACACCTTC.